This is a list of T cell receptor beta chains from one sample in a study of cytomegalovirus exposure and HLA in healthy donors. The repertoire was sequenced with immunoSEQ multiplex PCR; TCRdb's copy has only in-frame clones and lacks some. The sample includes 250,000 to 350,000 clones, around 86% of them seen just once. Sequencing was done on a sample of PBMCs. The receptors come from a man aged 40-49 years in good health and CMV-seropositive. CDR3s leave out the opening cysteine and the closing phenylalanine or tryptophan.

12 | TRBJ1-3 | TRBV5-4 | ASSAGLSGNTIY
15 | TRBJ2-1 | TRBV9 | ASSRSSGLAGYNEQF
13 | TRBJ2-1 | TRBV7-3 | ASSLSRSGGNEQF
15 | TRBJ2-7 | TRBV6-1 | ASSEAYLAAIPYEQY
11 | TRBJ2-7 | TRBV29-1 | SVEGQANYEQY
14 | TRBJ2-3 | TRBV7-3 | ASSQGDLGGGFAQY
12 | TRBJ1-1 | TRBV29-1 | SVEAWDREASAF
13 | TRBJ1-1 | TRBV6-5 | ASSYSAGPVREAF
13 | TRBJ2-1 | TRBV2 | ASSAGGGLNNEQF
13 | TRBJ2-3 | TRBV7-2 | ASSLFSGVTDTQY
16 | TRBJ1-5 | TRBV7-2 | ASSSGTGALWSNQPQH
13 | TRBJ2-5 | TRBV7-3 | ASSLTRVAEETQY
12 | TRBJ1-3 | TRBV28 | ASSLGGRGNTIY
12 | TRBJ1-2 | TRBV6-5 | ASSFGQADYGYT
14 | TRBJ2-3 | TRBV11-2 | ASSQGAGGRTDTQY
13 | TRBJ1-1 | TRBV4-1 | ASSQGRGLNTEAF
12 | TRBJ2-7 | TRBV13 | ASSGGLAVYEQY